The 27 T cell receptor beta chains below were found in one sample sequenced in a study of regulatory T cells in long-lasting Graves disease. The time point here: newly diagnosed GD, antithyroid drugs for less than 3 months. From RNA extracted from PBMCs, the TCR library was made. Relying on iRepertoire HTBI primers and Arm-PCR of CDR3 regions, the team built TCR beta libraries. TCRdb redid the calling of the multiplex PCR reads with MiXCR, one entry per CDR3 protein. Among around 400,000 distinct CDR3 sequences listed, roughly 15% were seen once. These sequences were also reported in another study, on T cells in Graves' hyperthyroidism and ophthalmopathy.

The material sequenced was peripheral blood mononuclear cells (PBMCs), taken at new diagnosis, from a patient treated with antithyroid drugs. Receptors were obtained from a woman aged 40-49 years with Graves disease.

This clonotype has ten or more counts. This chain uses TRBV5-6 with TRBJ2-5; D not certain. Germline V lookup: CDR1 SGHDT, CDR2 YYEEEE. V lost 4 bases to trimming and J lost 4 bases, with 5 bases between them. This CDR3 is built from 11 residues. The CDR3 reads CASSVTETQYF. CDR3 DNA sequence: TGTGCCAGCAGCGTCACAGAGACCCAGTACTTC.

This clonotype was detected a few times. CDR3 DNA: TGTGCCAGCAGAGGACTAGCGGACCATCCGCTCTACAATGAGCAGTTCTTC. Residues: CASRGLADHPLYNEQFF. The chain links TRBV6-2 or TRBV6-3 to TRBJ2-1; 10 bases align to TRBD2. J gave up 3 bases and V 6 bases, and 11 bases lay outside the gene matches. This CDR3 is 17 amino acids long. Germline lookup yields CDR1 MNHEY and CDR2 SVGEGT.

This clonotype was found many times. The V and J genes are TRBV6-1 and TRBJ2-7, with a possible D match to TRBD1 (6 bases). Deletions cut 2 bases from V and 0 bases from J, with 11 bases between. Germline V CDR1 and CDR2: MNHNS, SASEGT. The CDR3 length is 15 residues. The CDR3, as DNA: TGTGCCAGCAGTGAACCGGGACATCTCTCCTACGAGCAGTACTTC. This gives the protein CASSEPGHLSYEQYF.

This clonotype has ten or more counts. The chain links TRBV2 to TRBJ2-3; D could derive from TRBD1 or TRBD2 (5 bases each). This CDR3 has 13 residues. CDR1 is SNHLY and CDR2 is FYNNEI in the germline V gene. Between the trimmed V and J ends, which lost 6 bases and 4 bases, there was a span of 11 bases. The CDR3 coding sequence is TGTGCCAGCAGGGGGGAGATCGCAGATACGCAGTATTTT. Amino acids: CASRGEIADTQYF.

This clonotype was recorded many times. This chain joins TRBV7-9 and TRBJ2-5; 14 nucleotides align to TRBD2. Germline CDR1 SEHNR, CDR2 FQNEAQ (reference sequence). Unmatched junction bases numbered 9, after V lost 5 bases and J lost 4 bases. The CDR3 covers 17 residues. The CDR3 spells CASSPDMGLAGVETQYF. The CDR3 nucleotides read TGTGCCAGCAGCCCGGATATGGGACTAGCGGGAGTAGAGACCCAGTACTTC.

In this sample, this clonotype turned up many times. The V gene is TRBV12-3 or TRBV12-4, the J gene TRBJ2-7; D is possibly TRBD1 (5 bases). The V end lost 4 bases, the J end lost 4 bases, and 17 bases lay between the germline ends. CDR3 size: 15 residues. CDR3 coding DNA: TGTGCCAGCAGTTCCGAGCAGGGCCCATTGTACGAGCAGTACTTC. It encodes CASSSEQGPLYEQYF.

This clonotype has ten or more counts. This chain links TRBV20-1 with TRBJ2-5; TRBD1 might be the D (5 bases). The germline CDR1 and CDR2 sequences are DFQATT and SNEGSKA (reference sequence). The CDR3 spans 16 residues. V was pared by 0 bases and J by 4 bases, with 18 bases between. Written as DNA, the CDR3 is TGCAGTGCTAGAGATCCGCACAGGAGATCAATAGAGACCCAGTACTTC. Residues: CSARDPHRRSIETQYF.

This clonotype showed up many times. CDR3 residues: CASSPLGEPNTEAFF. The CDR3 DNA is TGTGCCAGCAGTCCCCTGGGGGAGCCGAACACTGAAGCTTTCTTT. The chain recombines TRBV28 with TRBJ1-1; D perhaps matches TRBD1 (5 bases). The CDR3 runs to 15 residues. The V end was cut by 5 bases, the J end by 1 base, with 14 bases between. Germline V gene data show CDR1 as MDHEN and CDR2 as SYDVKM.

This clonotype came up many times. The chain recombines TRBV5-1 with TRBJ2-7; TRBD1 agrees at 8 bases. CDR1 is SGHRS, CDR2 YFSETQ, per germline. The CDR3 extends over 15 amino acids. V shed 4 bases and J 4 bases; nucleotides not matched to a gene: 10. CDR3 residues: CASSPGQGHPYEQYF. Written as DNA, the CDR3 is TGCGCCAGCAGCCCCGGACAGGGACACCCTTACGAGCAGTACTTC.

The table lists this clonotype with a few counts. This rearrangement joins TRBV4-1 to TRBJ2-7, with 8 bases that match TRBD2. CDR3 size: 15 residues. V was pared by 3 bases and J by 6 bases, with 10 bases of the junction left unmatched. Germline V gives CDR1 MGHRA, CDR2 YSYEKL. The CDR3 coding sequence is TGCGCCAGCAGCCACAATCCGGGACTAGAACGCGAGCAGTACTTC. It is translated as CASSHNPGLEREQYF.

V and J are TRBV28 and TRBJ1-6; D may be TRBD1 (5 bases). The CDR3 is 13 residues long. V lost 5 bases and J 8 bases, leaving 10 bases between the germline ends. From germline, CDR1 is MDHEN and CDR2 SYDVKM. CDR3 amino acids: CASSMQGDSPLHF. The CDR3 region has the DNA TGTGCCAGCAGTATGCAGGGTGATTCACCCCTCCACTTT.

As regards this clonotype: A far larger clone is one nucleotide away, so this likely arose from a read error. The conserved final phenylalanine or tryptophan is absent from the CDR3, which likely points to a read error. The chain is built from TRBV7-3 and TRBJ2-3; no clear D gene. Germline V gene data show CDR1 as SGHTA and CDR2 as FQGTGA. Trimming removed 3 bases from V and 0 bases from J, with 4 bases in between. The CDR3 is made up of 13 amino acids. This CDR3 is CASSFGSTDTQYL. The CDR3 bases are TGTGCCAGCAGCTTCGGGAGCACAGATACGCAGTATTTG.

The table lists this clonotype with many counts. The rearrangement links TRBV6-1 to TRBJ2-7; D is uncertain. The CDR3 extends over 16 amino acids. V lost 1 base and J lost 4, with 17 bases in between. CDR1 is MNHNS, CDR2 SASEGT, per germline. The CDR3 sequence is CASSEGFAPLAYEQYF. CDR3 bases: TGTGCCAGCAGTGAAGGGTTTGCCCCCCTGGCGTACGAGCAGTACTTC.

The V and J genes are TRBV27 and TRBJ2-7; the match to TRBD2 covers 9 bases. Germline loops: CDR1 MNHEY, CDR2 SMNVEV (reference sequence). V shed 6 bases and J 4 bases; nucleotides not matched to a gene: 4. The CDR3 covers 13 residues. The CDR3 is CASRASGAYEQYF. In nucleotides, the CDR3 is TGTGCCAGCAGGGCTAGCGGGGCGTACGAGCAGTACTTC.

This clonotype occurred many times. The rearrangement joins TRBV2 to TRBJ2-5, with D unclear. From germline, CDR1 is SNHLY and CDR2 FYNNEI. Deletions cut 6 bases from V and 5 bases from J, with 7 bases between. The CDR3 has 11 residues. The CDR3 region has the DNA TGTGCCAGCAGCCATAGTGAGACCCAGTACTTC. Protein product: CASSHSETQYF.

This clonotype turned up a few times. V and J are TRBV29-1 and TRBJ2-1; D is ambiguous. The V gene lost 4 bases and the J gene lost 3 bases, with 4 bases spanning the gap. This CDR3 region has 11 residues. Germline CDR1 SQVTM, CDR2 ANQGSEA. The CDR3 spells CSVGSYNEQFF. CDR3 coding DNA: TGCAGCGTTGGGAGCTACAATGAGCAGTTCTTC.

This clonotype has at least ten counts. V usage is TRBV20-1 and J usage is TRBJ1-1; 8 bases map to TRBD1. CDR3 size: 14 residues. Losses at the gene ends were 1 base for V and 3 bases for J; bases not matched to a gene: 4. Germline CDR1 DFQATT, CDR2 SNEGSKA (reference sequence). CDR3 nucleotides: TGCAGTGCTAGAGTGGACAGGGAAGACACTGAAGCTTTCTTT. Protein: CSARVDREDTEAFF.

In its sample, this clonotype was seen many times. The rearrangement links TRBV6-2 or TRBV6-3 to TRBJ2-3; 13 nucleotides match TRBD2. The trim removed 4 bases at V and 5 bases at J, leaving 3 bases unmatched. Germline CDR1 and CDR2: MNHEY and SVGEGT. This CDR3 has 15 residues. CDR3 sequence: CASSSRTSGRDTQYF. DNA for the CDR3: TGTGCCAGCAGTTCGCGGACTAGCGGGAGAGATACGCAGTATTTT.

As regards this clonotype: This sequence may be a read error, since a much larger clone differs from it by one base. The chain is built from TRBV6-2 or TRBV6-3 and TRBJ2-1, with D perhaps TRBD1 or TRBD2 (6 bases each). CDR1 MNHEY and CDR2 SVGEGT come from the germline V gene. The CDR3 is made up of 14 amino acids. V lost 4 bases to trimming and J lost 10 bases, with 17 bases between them. CDR3 nucleotide sequence: TGTGCCAGCAGTTTCGGGTCGGAAGGGGGGGAGCAGTTCTTC. This encodes CASSFGSEGGEQFF.

The gene calls are TRBV11-2 and TRBJ1-3; D unresolved. V gave up 5 bases and J gave up 8 bases, with 7 bases separating them. This CDR3 spans 11 amino acids. The germline CDR1 and CDR2 sequences are SGHAT and FQNNGV. CDR3 loop: CASSHRYTIYF. The CDR3 nucleotides are TGTGCCAGCAGCCATCGCTACACCATATATTTT.

This clonotype was seen ten or more times. The rearrangement uses TRBV10-3 and TRBJ2-3, with D uncertain. Deletions cut 10 bases from V and 0 bases from J, with 14 bases between. The CDR3 contains 14 residues. Germline V lookup: CDR1 ENHRY, CDR2 SYGVKD. The DNA for the CDR3 is TGTGCCACCGCAACGTCAATTAGCACAGATACGCAGTATTTT. Protein sequence: CATATSISTDTQYF.

Turning to this clonotype: Just one base apart from a much larger clone, this may be a read error. CDR3 sequence (DNA): TGTGCCAGCAGGCGACAGGGGGATGCCTACGAGCAGTTCTTC. As protein: CASRRQGDAYEQFF. This chain uses TRBV12-3 or TRBV12-4 with TRBJ2-1; 9 bases agree with TRBD1. CDR3 length: 14 residues. Trimming removed 6 bases from V and 10 bases from J; junction bases left unmatched: 10.

The rearrangement links TRBV24-1 to TRBJ2-5, with 8 bases aligning to TRBD2. This CDR3 is 15 amino acids long. With 4 bases clipped from V and 4 bases from J, the junction kept 7 bases outside the gene matches. Germline lookup yields CDR1 KGHDR and CDR2 SFDVKD. The CDR3 spells CATSDQGLEGETQYF. The CDR3 DNA sequence: TGTGCCACCAGTGACCAGGGACTAGAGGGAGAGACCCAGTACTTC.

This clonotype was seen ten or more times. The V gene is TRBV20-1, the J gene TRBJ2-3, with 7 nucleotides matching TRBD2. The junction had 9 bases not matched to a gene; V was cut back by 0 bases and J by 6 bases. This CDR3 has 15 residues. Per the germline V gene, CDR1 is DFQATT and CDR2 is SNEGSKA (reference sequence). The CDR3 region has the DNA TGCAGTGCTAGAGAAAGGAGCGGGGCTTGGGATACGCAGTATTTT. This sequence encodes CSARERSGAWDTQYF.

About this clonotype: Sequence at one end of the junction differs from germline and may be a read error. The rearrangement links TRBV28 to TRBJ1-2, with TRBD1 as a possible D gene (5 bases). CDR3 length: 12 residues. CDR1 MDHEN and CDR2 SYDVKM come from the germline V gene. CDR3 protein: CAGSTRVFSYTF. CDR3 bases: TGTGCCGGCAGTACCAGGGTGTTCAGCTACACCTTC.

This clonotype was seen at least ten times. This chain connects TRBV12-3 or TRBV12-4 to TRBJ2-3, with TRBD2 matching over 15 bases. This CDR3 has 17 residues. V was pared by 6 bases and J by 0 bases, with 4 bases of the junction left unmatched. The CDR3 here is CASSRTSGRGSTDTQYF. The CDR3 DNA reads as TGTGCCAGCAGCCGGACTAGCGGGAGGGGAAGCACAGATACGCAGTATTTT.

The chain couples TRBV6-1 to TRBJ1-1, with TRBD1 as a possible D gene (6 bases). The V end lost 0 bases, the J end lost 5 bases, and 13 bases lay between the germline ends. Germline CDR1 is MNHNS and CDR2 is SASEGT. The CDR3 extends over 15 amino acids. The CDR3 nucleotides read TGTGCCAGCAGTGAAGCCTCCCAGGGGTGGACTGAAGCTTTCTTT. This gives the protein CASSEASQGWTEAFF.